This TCR beta chain was observed in a study of blood T cell repertoires in COVID-19. Assay used: immunoSEQ multiplex PCR; TCRdb lists only in-frame clones, some missing. The repertoire consists of some 170,000 clones, with more than 60% occurring once and the leading ten covering approximately 2.8%. The V gene lost 3 bases and the J gene lost 7 bases, with 12 bases spanning the gap. This CDR3 contains 14 residues. The germline V gene encodes CDR1 LNHDA and CDR2 SQIVND (reference sequence). V and J are TRBV19 and TRBJ2-2; D is perhaps TRBD1 (6 bases). The sequenced sample was peripheral blood. This receptor was identified in a man between 65 and 80 years old with acute or convalescent COVID-19. CDR3 protein: CASSILGAGGELFF. The CDR3, as DNA: TGTGCCAGTAGTATTCTGGGGGCCGGCGGGGAGCTGTTTTTT.